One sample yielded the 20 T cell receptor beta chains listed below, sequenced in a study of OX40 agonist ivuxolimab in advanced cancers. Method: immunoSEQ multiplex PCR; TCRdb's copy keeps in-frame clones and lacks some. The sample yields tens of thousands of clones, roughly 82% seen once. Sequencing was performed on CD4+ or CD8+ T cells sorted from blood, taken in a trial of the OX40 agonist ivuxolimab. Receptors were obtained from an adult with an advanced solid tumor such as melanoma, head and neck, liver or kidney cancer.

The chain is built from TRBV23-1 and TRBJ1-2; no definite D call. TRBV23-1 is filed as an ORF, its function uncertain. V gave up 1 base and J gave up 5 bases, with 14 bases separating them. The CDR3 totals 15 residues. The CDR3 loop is CASSQFPRARYGYTF. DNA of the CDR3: TGCGCCAGCAGTCAATTTCCCCGGGCGAGGTATGGCTACACCTTC.

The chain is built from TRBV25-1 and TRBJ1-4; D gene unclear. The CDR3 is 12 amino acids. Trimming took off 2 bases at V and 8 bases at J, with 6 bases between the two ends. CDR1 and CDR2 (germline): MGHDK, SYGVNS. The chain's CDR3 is CASSEVREKLFF. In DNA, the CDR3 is TGTGCCAGCAGTGAAGTGAGGGAAAAACTGTTTTTT. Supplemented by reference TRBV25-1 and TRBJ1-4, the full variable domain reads EADIYQTPRYLVIGTGKKITLECSQTMGHDKMYWYQQDPGMELHLIHYSYGVNSTEKGDLSSESTVSRIRTEHFPLTLESARPSHTSQYLCASSEVREKLFFGSGTQLSVL.

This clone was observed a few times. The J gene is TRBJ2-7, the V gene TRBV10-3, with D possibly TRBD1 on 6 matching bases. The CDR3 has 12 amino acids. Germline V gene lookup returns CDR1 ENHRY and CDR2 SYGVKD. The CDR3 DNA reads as TGTGCTCCTACGGACAGAGTCTACGAGCAGTACTTC. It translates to CAPTDRVYEQYF.

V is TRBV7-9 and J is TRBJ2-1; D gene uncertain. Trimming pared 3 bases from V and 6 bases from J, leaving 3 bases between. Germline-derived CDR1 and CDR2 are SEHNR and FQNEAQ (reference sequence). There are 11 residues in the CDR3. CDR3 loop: CASSLGNEQFF. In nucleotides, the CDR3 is TGTGCCAGCAGCTTGGGCAATGAGCAGTTCTTC.

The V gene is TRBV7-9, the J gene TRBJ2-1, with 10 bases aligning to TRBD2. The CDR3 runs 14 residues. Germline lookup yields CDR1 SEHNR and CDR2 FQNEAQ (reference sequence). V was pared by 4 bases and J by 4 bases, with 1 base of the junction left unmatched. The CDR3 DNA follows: TGTGCCAGCAGCTGGACTAGCGGATACAATGAGCAGTTCTTC. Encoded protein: CASSWTSGYNEQFF. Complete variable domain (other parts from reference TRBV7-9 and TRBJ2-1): DTGVSQNPRHKITKRGQNVTFRCDPISEHNRLYWYRQTLGQGPEFLTYFQNEAQLEKSRLLSDRFSAERPKGSFSTLEIQRTEQGDSAMYLCASSWTSGYNEQFFGPGTRLTVL.

The CDR3 sequence is CASSWVGNDEQFF. The CDR3 DNA follows: TGTGCCAGCAGCTGGGTTGGAAACGATGAGCAGTTCTTC. The genes are TRBV7-7 and TRBJ2-1; no clear D gene. V lost 4 bases to trimming and J lost 8 bases, with 12 bases between them. The CDR3 contains 13 residues. CDR1 is SSHAT, CDR2 FNYEAQ, per germline (reference sequence).

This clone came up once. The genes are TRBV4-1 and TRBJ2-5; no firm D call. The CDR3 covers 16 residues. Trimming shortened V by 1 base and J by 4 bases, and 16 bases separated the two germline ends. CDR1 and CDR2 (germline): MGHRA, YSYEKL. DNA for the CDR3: TGCGCCAGCAGCCAAGGAGGCCGGACGCTGCGAGAGACCCAGTACTTC. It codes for CASSQGGRTLRETQYF.

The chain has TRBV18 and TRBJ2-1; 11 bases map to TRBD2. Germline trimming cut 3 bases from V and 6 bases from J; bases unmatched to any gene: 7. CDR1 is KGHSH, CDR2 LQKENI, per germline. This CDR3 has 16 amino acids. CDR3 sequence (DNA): TGTGCCAGCTCACCCATGACTAGCGGGATGGGCAATGAGCAGTTCTTC. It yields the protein CASSPMTSGMGNEQFF. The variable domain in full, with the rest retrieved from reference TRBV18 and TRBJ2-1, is NAGVMQNPRHLVRRRGQEARLRCSPMKGHSHVYWYRQLPEEGLKFMVYLQKENIIDESGMPKERFSAEFPKEGPSILRIQQVVRGDSAAYFCASSPMTSGMGNEQFFGPGTRLTVL.

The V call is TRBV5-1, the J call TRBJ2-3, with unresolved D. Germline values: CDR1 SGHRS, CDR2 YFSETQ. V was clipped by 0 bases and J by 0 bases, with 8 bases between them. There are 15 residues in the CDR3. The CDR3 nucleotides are TGCGCCAGCAGCTTGGGTACAGTGAGCACAGATACGCAGTATTTT. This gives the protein CASSLGTVSTDTQYF.

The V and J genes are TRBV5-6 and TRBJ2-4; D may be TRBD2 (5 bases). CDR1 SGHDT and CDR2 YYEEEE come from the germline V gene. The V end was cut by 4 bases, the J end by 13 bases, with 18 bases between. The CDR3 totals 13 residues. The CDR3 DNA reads TGTGCCAGCAGCCTTTTAGTTACATCGGGACAGTACTTC. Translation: CASSLLVTSGQYF.

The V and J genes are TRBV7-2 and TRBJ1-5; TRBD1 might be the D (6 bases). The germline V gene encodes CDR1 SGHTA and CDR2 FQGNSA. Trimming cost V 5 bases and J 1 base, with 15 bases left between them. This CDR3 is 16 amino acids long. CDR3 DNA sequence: TGTGCCAGCAGCCCAAATGGGGGGCGGAGCAATCAGCCCCAGCATTTT. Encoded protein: CASSPNGGRSNQPQHF.

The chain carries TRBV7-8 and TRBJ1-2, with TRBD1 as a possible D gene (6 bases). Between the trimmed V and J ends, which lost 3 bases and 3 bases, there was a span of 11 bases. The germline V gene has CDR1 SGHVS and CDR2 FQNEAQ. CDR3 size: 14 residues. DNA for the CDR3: TGTGCCAGCAGCTTCCGGGACACATACTATGGCTACACCTTC. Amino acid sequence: CASSFRDTYYGYTF.

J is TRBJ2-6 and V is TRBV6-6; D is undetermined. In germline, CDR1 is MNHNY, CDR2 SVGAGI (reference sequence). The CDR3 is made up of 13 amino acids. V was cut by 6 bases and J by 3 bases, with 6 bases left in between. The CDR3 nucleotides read TGTGCCAGCAGATTACGTGGGGCCAACGTCCTGACTTTC. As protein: CASRLRGANVLTF.

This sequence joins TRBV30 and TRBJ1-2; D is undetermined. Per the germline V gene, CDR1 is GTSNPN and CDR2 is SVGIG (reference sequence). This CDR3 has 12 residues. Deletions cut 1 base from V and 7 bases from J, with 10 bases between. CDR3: CAWSALGSGYTF. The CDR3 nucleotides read TGTGCCTGGAGTGCCTTGGGGTCTGGCTACACCTTC. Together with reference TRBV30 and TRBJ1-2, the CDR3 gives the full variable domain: SQTIHQWPATLVQPVGSPLSLECTVEGTSNPNLYWYRQAAGRGLQLLFYSVGIGQISSEVPQNLSASRPQDRQFILSSKKLLLSDSGFYLCAWSALGSGYTFGSGTRLTVV.

This chain's CDR3 is CASSSSRNTEAFF. CDR3 nucleotides: TGTGCCAGCAGCTCCAGTAGGAACACTGAAGCTTTCTTT. V and J are TRBV5-4 and TRBJ1-1; D is unresolved. Germline-derived CDR1 and CDR2 are SGHNT and YYREEE (reference sequence). The length of the CDR3 is 13 residues. The V gene lost 3 bases and the J gene lost 1 base, with 7 bases spanning the gap.

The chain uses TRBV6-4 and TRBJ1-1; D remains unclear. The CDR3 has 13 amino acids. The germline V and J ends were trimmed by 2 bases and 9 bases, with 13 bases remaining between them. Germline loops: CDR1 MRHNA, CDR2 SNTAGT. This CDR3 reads CASSDGPGDKAFF. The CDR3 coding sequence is TGTGCCAGCAGTGACGGACCGGGAGATAAAGCTTTCTTT.

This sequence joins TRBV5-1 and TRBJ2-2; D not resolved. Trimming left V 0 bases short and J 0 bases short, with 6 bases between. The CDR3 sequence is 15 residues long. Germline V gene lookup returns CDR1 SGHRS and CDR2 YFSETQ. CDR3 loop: CASSLAGPNTGELFF. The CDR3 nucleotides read TGCGCCAGCAGCTTGGCGGGCCCGAACACCGGGGAGCTGTTTTTT.

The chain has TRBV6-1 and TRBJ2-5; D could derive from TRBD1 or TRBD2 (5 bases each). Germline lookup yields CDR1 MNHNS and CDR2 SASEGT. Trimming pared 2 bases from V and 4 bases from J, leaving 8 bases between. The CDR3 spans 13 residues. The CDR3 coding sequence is TGTGCCAGCAGTGAATGGGGGAGAGAGACCCAGTACTTC. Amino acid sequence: CASSEWGRETQYF.

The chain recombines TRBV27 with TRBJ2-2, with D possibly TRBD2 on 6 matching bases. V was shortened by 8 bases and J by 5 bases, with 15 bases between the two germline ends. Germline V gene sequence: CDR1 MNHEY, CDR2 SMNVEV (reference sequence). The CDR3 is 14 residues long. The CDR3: CASYRAGGTGELFF. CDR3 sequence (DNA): TGTGCCAGCTACCGAGCGGGCGGTACCGGGGAGCTGTTTTTT.

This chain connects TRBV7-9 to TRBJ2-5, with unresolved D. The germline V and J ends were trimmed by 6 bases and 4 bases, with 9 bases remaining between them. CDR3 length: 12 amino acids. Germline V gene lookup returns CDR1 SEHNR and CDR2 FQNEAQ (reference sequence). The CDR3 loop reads CASSNLRETQYF. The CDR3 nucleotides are TGTGCCAGCAGTAATCTCCGAGAGACCCAGTACTTC.